The rows below give T cell receptor beta chains drawn from one sample of a study of response to subunit inactivated influenza vaccine. TCRdb ran MiXCR on the RT-PCR reads and lists one entry per CDR3 protein. The sample consists of more than 450,000 distinct CDR3 sequences, less than 8% of them appearing once. Source: PBMCs from blood, taken 23 months after vaccination. These receptors all come from a man between 50 and 75 years old who received an inactivated influenza vaccine. Each CDR3 is given with its conserved first and last residue. The order of the fields is clone size, D gene, V gene, J gene, CDR3 DNA, CDR3 protein. A D gene is named only where the DNA matches it firmly. Clone size is not always given. Where it is, it says once, few, many or a class for expanded clones.

>many|-|TRBV20-1|TRBJ2-3
TGCAGTGCTAGAGGCATCACAGATACGCAGTATTTT
CSARGITDTQYF
>few|-|TRBV14|TRBJ1-4
TGTGCCAGCAGCCAAGATCTCGTCGGCAGGGAACTGTTTTTT
CASSQDLVGRELFF
>few|-|TRBV9|TRBJ2-7
TGTGCCAGCAGCACTAGACCTAATAGGCCAAACGAGCAGTACTTC
CASSTRPNRPNEQYF
>many|-|TRBV29-1|TRBJ1-2
TGCAGCGTTAAGCCAGTCGCCTATGGCTACACCTTC
CSVKPVAYGYTF
>few|-|TRBV9|TRBJ1-6
TGTGCCAGCAGCGTAGATCCGGGGACCAGCTCCCCCCTCCACTTT
CASSVDPGTSSPLHF
>few|TRBD1|TRBV15|TRBJ2-7
TGTGCCACCAGCTGGGACAGGGGGATATACGAGCAGTACTTC
CATSWDRGIYEQYF
>few|-|TRBV29-1|TRBJ1-5
TGCAGCGTTCAGCAGGGTGGGGGTCAGCCCCAGCATTTT
CSVQQGGGQPQHF
>many|-|TRBV4-3|TRBJ1-2
TGCGCCAGCAGCCAAGCCCTGGGGGTGGGGTTTCTTAACTATGGCTACACCTTC
CASSQALGVGFLNYGYTF
>few|-|TRBV15|TRBJ2-3
TGTGCCACCAGCAGAGATCTCCCCGGCCGTAGCACAGATACGCAGTATTTT
CATSRDLPGRSTDTQYF
>-|-|TRBV4-2|TRBJ1-2
TGTGCCAGCAGCCTTGGAGAGGCGGGAGATTCTAACTATGGCTACACCTTC
CASSLGEAGDSNYGYTF
>many|-|TRBV11-2|TRBJ2-5
TGTGCCAGCACCAGTCGACGAGAGACCCAGTACTTC
CASTSRRETQYF
>-|TRBD1|TRBV15|TRBJ1-2
TGTGCCACCAGCAGAGATCGGGGACAGGGTCGGGGTGGCTACACCTTC
CATSRDRGQGRGGYTF
>many|TRBD1|TRBV7-6|TRBJ2-7
TGTGCCAGCAGCCCCGAACAGGGGCCTAGGGAGCAGTACTTC
CASSPEQGPREQYF
>few|-|TRBV6-2/TRBV6-3|TRBJ1-4
TGTGCCAGCAGCTCCGCTCGGACACCTGAAAAACTGTTTTTT
CASSSARTPEKLFF
>few|-|TRBV4-1|TRBJ2-6
TGCGCCAGCAGCCAAGATTTGGCAGGGGCCCGCTCTGGGGCCAACGTCCTGACTTTC
CASSQDLAGARSGANVLTF
>-|-|TRBV6-2/TRBV6-3|TRBJ1-1
TGTGCCAGCAGTTACGGGGGCTTCACTGAAGCTTTCTTT
CASSYGGFTEAFF
>-|-|TRBV20-1|TRBJ1-1
TGCAGTGCTAGGGGGACCTACGGGGTCACTGAAGCTTTCTTT
CSARGTYGVTEAFF
>few|-|TRBV5-1|TRBJ2-2
TGCGCCAGCAGCGAGCGGCTCACCGGGGAGCTGTTTTTT
CASSERLTGELFF
>few|TRBD1|TRBV7-9|TRBJ2-1
TGTGCCAGCAGTGACAGGGTTCGTGAGCAGTTCTTC
CASSDRVREQFF
>many|-|TRBV29-1|TRBJ2-5
TGCAGCGCAGGGAAAACCTTGGGTGAGAGGGAGACCCAGTACTTC
CSAGKTLGERETQYF
>few|-|TRBV7-2|TRBJ2-7
TGTGCCAGCAGTTCGTCCGGGACGGGGGTCATGGGGCAGTACTTC
CASSSSGTGVMGQYF
>many|TRBD1|TRBV11-1|TRBJ1-1
TGTGCCAGCAGCTTCCCTACCGGGACAGGGGGCCCCTGGAAAATGAACACTGAAGCTTTCTTT
CASSFPTGTGGPWKMNTEAFF
>few|TRBD1|TRBV9|TRBJ1-2
TGTGCCAGCAGCGTACGGGACAGCGATTACTACTATGGCTACACCTTC
CASSVRDSDYYYGYTF
>-|TRBD1|TRBV27|TRBJ1-5
TGTGCCAGCAGACCCGGACAGGGGACTTTATGGCCCCAGCATTTT
CASRPGQGTLWPQHF
>-|-|TRBV5-1|TRBJ2-1
TGCGCCAGCAGACGGGTCGCGACTCGCGAGCAGTTCTTC
CASRRVATREQFF
>few|-|TRBV4-1|TRBJ1-5
TGCGCCAGCAGCCAAGATAATTCCCCAGATTGGCGTCAGCCCCAGCATTTT
CASSQDNSPDWRQPQHF
>few|-|TRBV4-2|TRBJ1-1
TGTGCCAGCAGCCAAGAGTCGGGCCCCCGGATCTTT
CASSQESGPRIF
>few|TRBD1|TRBV25-1|TRBJ2-5
TGTGCCAGCAGTGAAGCCCGGGGTCCCGGGACAGGCCGAGAGACCCAGTACTTC
CASSEARGPGTGRETQYF
>few|TRBD2|TRBV7-9|TRBJ2-7
TGTGCCAGCAGCCCCGGGACTAGCGTTGACGAGCAGTACTTC
CASSPGTSVDEQYF